This TCR beta chain was identified during a study of shared clonotypes between healthy human individuals (dated by TCRdb to about 2020). Regarding the research as a whole: A few men and a couple of women, aged 18 to 49 years, made up the cohort. Leukapheresis yielded between about 0.9 and 9.5 billion PBMCs per donor. For each donor, CD4 naive and CD4 memory were each given three plates, CD8 naive was given two plates, and CD8 memory was given one plate. Blood TCR repertoires of a handful of healthy adults were deeply sequenced to estimate repertoire size and the extent of clonotype sharing between individuals. To increase sequencing depth and limit assay-specific biases, TCR repertoire library preparation and sequencing were carried out by different laboratories using diverse techniques. The investigation overall reported the following: Because the study included a small number of donors, the genetic and exposure-history diversity represented was limited. Even with the large sequencing depth, rarefaction of the sorted-subset datasets indicated that sequencing was incomplete. Compared with non-shared clonotypes, the clonotypes found in all four sorted-subset donors had higher generation probabilities. Sharing across a few donors was observed for roughly 5.4% of naive CD4, around 3.5% of naive CD8, over 2% of memory CD4, and around 0.4% of memory CD8 clonotypes. Pairwise subsampling led to the expectation that sequencing depth would affect the degree of clonotype sharing among donors. Sampling was limited to blood, and TCR repertoires in tissue likely differ from TCR repertoires in blood. Naive subsets generally had larger estimated clonotype richness than memory subsets.

Regarding this clone: The specificity of this receptor is unknown. Per-nucleotide qualities are absent, and no much larger clonotype sits a single base away.

The donors were healthy, HIV-negative adults who had no recently reported acute infections or vaccinations. Only Caucasian adults living in Nashville, Tennessee, USA were represented among the donors. Magnetic negative selection was used to enrich CD4+ T cells, after which naive cells were positively selected on CD45RA and the negative fraction became the memory subset. Blood was obtained by leukapheresis, after which PBMCs were separated by Ficoll-Histopaque density gradient centrifugation and cryopreserved in liquid nitrogen vapor phase. Analytical flow cytometry was used to check the purity and quantity of every magnetically sorted T cell population. From each sorted fraction, genomic DNA was isolated and quantified by UV absorbance on a Nanodrop 2000c. Using the deep immunoSEQ assay, TCR CDR3 regions were amplified from genomic DNA by multiplex PCR. For each cell subset, the extracted genomic DNA was distributed evenly across all wells of several immunoSEQ 96-well plates, and each plate served as one replicate. Each replicate PCR for sorted subsets received 150 to 250 ng genomic DNA, equal to roughly 30,000 T cell genomes. The purified libraries were quantified using a Qubit 3.0 fluorometer, sized with a Bioanalyzer 2100, and then quantified again using the KAPA Library Quantification kit. Each immunoSEQ 96-well plate was sequenced on its own single-read 150-cycle Illumina NextSeq 550 flow cell. Per the authors' processing: Because only junctional sequences without quality scores were contained in the immunoSEQ output, filtering matching that applied to full-length reads could not be performed. Sequences were annotated with PyIR, a Python wrapper for IgBLAST v1.9, and V/J genes and CDR3 were assigned using IMGT germline references. Reads were removed for weak V/J assignments (E-value above 1e-6), missing CDR3, stop codons, out-of-frame junctions, or ambiguous translated residues. V3J clonotypes were defined as sequences sharing the same inferred V gene, J gene, and CDR3 amino acid sequence. Percentage overlap between repertoires was calculated by dividing the number of shared unique clonotypes by the size of the smaller repertoire. Repertoire richness was assessed with RTK rarefaction, the Chao1 estimator, and Recon v2.1 estimates of unobserved clonotypes. Generation probabilities for all TCRbeta clonotypes obtained by the gDNA method from a handful of donors were computed using OLGA. In its TCRdb copy, this immuneACCESS table keeps in-frame sequences only and misses some clones. Where compared with another copy, unresolved V genes explain less than half of these, and the others have no known cause. Clone size and the V and J calls come from that table; the DNA yielded D and trimming. This sample holds 980,000 or so clones; over 60% were observed only once. Of the sample, over 1.3% is held by the ten largest clones.

The germline V end is reduced by 5 bases and the J end by 9 bases; junction bases left unmatched: 6. The germline V gene yields SQVTM for CDR1 and ANQGSEA for CDR2. Reading from cysteine to phenylalanine, the CDR3 counts 12 amino acids. Left in the record is the CDR3 DNA by itself, 36 bases read in frame from the first base. The chain is encoded by TRBV29-1 joined to TRBJ1-2; 10 bases in between match TRBD1. Sequenced sample: memory CD4+ T cells sorted from blood. What the cell subset or site label conveys for this sample: CD45RA-negative fraction. This receptor was taken from a young man in good health. The CDR3 protein is CSVRDRGLRYTF. In nucleotides, the sequence is TGCAGCGTTCGGGACAGGGGTTTGCGCTACACCTTC.